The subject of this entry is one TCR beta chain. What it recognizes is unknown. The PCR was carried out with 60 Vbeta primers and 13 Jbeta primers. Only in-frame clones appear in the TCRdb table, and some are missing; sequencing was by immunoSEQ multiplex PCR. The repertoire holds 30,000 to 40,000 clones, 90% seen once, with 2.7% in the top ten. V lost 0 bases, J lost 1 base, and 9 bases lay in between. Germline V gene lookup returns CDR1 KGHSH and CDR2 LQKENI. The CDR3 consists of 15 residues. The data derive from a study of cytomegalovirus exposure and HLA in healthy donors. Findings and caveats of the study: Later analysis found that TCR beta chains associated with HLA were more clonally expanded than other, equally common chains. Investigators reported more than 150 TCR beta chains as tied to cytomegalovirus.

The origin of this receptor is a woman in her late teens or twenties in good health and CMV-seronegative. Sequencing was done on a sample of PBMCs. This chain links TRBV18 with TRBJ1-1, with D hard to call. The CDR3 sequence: CASSPPLLENTEAFF. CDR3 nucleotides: TGTGCCAGCTCACCACCCTTACTAGAGAACACTGAAGCTTTCTTT.